A single sample is the source of the 10 T cell receptor beta chains below, sequenced in a study of T cell responses to AZD1222 COVID-19 vaccine. Generated by immunoSEQ multiplex PCR, the TCRdb table keeps only in-frame clones and is missing some. The table includes about 84,000 clones, roughly nine tenths detected once. The sequenced sample was peripheral blood, obtained on day 0 of AZD1222 vaccination. The receptor set was obtained from an adult in good health.

This clone was observed once. The chain employs TRBV9 and TRBJ1-5; D remains unclear. The V and J ends lost 0 bases and 2 bases respectively, with 6 bases between them. CDR3 length: 14 amino acids. CDR1 and CDR2 (germline): SGDLS, YYNGEE. CDR3 sequence reads: CASSVAGGNQPQHF. The CDR3 nucleotides are TGTGCCAGCAGCGTAGCTGGCGGCAATCAGCCCCAGCATTTT.

The genes are TRBV5-1 and TRBJ1-1; the D gene is possibly TRBD1 (6 bases). Germline loops: CDR1 SGHRS, CDR2 YFSETQ. The CDR3 spans 15 residues. Trimming pared 7 bases from V and 3 bases from J, leaving 19 bases between. The CDR3 here is CASASGGAGYTEAFF. The CDR3 nucleotides read TGCGCCAGCGCGTCGGGGGGCGCAGGTTACACTGAAGCTTTCTTT.

This chain joins TRBV6-1 and TRBJ1-5; TRBD1 matches at 9 bases. This CDR3 is 17 amino acids long. Trimming at V came to 4 bases and at J to 6 bases, leaving 13 bases not matched to a gene. From germline, CDR1 is MNHNS and CDR2 SASEGT. The CDR3 loop reads CASSVGTGYRVTQPQHF. For the CDR3, the DNA is TGTGCCAGCAGTGTAGGGACAGGGTATAGGGTAACTCAGCCCCAGCATTTT.

The chain recombines TRBV29-1 with TRBJ1-4; D unclear. In germline, CDR1 is SQVTM, CDR2 ANQGSEA. The ends were cut back, 4 bases at V and 8 bases at J, with 8 bases in the middle. The CDR3 loop spans 11 amino acids. The CDR3 loop is CSVVGGEKLFF. Written as DNA, the CDR3 is TGCAGCGTTGTAGGAGGGGAAAAACTGTTTTTT.

This sequence joins TRBV15 and TRBJ2-5; 12 bases are shared with TRBD2. Trimming cost V 0 bases and J 4 bases; bases outside gene matches: 9. The CDR3 loop spans 18 amino acids. The germline V gene encodes CDR1 LNHNV and CDR2 YYDKDF (reference sequence). CDR3 nucleotides: TGTGCCACCAGCAGAGATGTTGCCGCGACTAGCGGGAGAGAGACCCAGTACTTC. This sequence encodes CATSRDVAATSGRETQYF.

The chain has TRBV11-2 and TRBJ1-1; possibly TRBD1 for D (6 bases). The CDR3 has 17 amino acids. The germline V gene encodes CDR1 SGHAT and CDR2 FQNNGV. The germline V and J ends were trimmed by 0 bases and 4 bases, with 18 bases remaining between them. The CDR3, as DNA: TGTGCCAGCAGCTTAGATAGGAGGACAGCTCGGTTCACTGAAGCTTTCTTT. It is translated as CASSLDRRTARFTEAFF.

This chain links TRBV7-3 with TRBJ2-3; 9 nucleotides agree with TRBD2. V dropped 5 bases and J dropped 0; count of bases not matched to a gene: 6. Germline lookup yields CDR1 SGHTA and CDR2 FQGTGA. The CDR3 has 16 amino acids. CDR3 amino acids: CASSLLAGGSTDTQYF. In DNA, the CDR3 is TGTGCCAGCAGCCTACTGGCGGGGGGGAGCACAGATACGCAGTATTTT.

V is TRBV6-2 or TRBV6-3 and J is TRBJ2-3; D gene ambiguous. Germline CDR1 reads MNHEY; CDR2 reads SVGEGT. The CDR3 has 12 amino acids. With 6 bases removed from V and 3 bases from J, the gap between germline ends came to 7 bases. CDR3 in amino acids: CASSPNTDTQYF. CDR3 sequence (DNA): TGTGCCAGCAGCCCAAATACAGATACGCAGTATTTT.

CDR3 amino acids: CASNRDTRDEQYF. The CDR3 DNA sequence: TGTGCCAGCAATCGGGACACCCGAGACGAGCAGTACTTC. J is TRBJ2-7 and V is TRBV12-3 or TRBV12-4, with D perhaps TRBD1 (6 bases). CDR3 length: 13 residues. V was trimmed by 7 bases and J by 5 bases, leaving 15 bases between them.

The chain joins TRBV3-1 (or the pseudogene TRBV3-2) to TRBJ2-1, with 10 bases matching TRBD2. The germline V gene encodes CDR1 LGHDT and CDR2 YNNKEL (reference sequence). After removal of 3 bases from V and 4 bases from J, the junction contained 18 bases not matched to a gene. This CDR3 is 20 amino acids long. The CDR3 is CASSHDGLTSSGRRYNEQFF. DNA for the CDR3: TGTGCCAGCAGCCACGACGGACTGACTTCTAGCGGGAGAAGATACAATGAGCAGTTCTTC.